These 31 T cell receptor beta chains were sequenced from one sample in a study of blood T cells in healthy people across ages. Primers used in a second PCR of about 7 to 12 cycles were a sample-barcoded 5' primer and a J-beta primer mix. A single record per CDR3 protein comes from TCRdb applying MiXCR to the 5' RACE reads. Found here are 750,000 or so distinct CDR3 sequences, 25% of them singletons; the top ten hold roughly 9%. A further study also used this sample, focusing on T cells of mothers and their children.

Sequenced sample: blood. These receptors were obtained from a boy younger than 18 in good health.

J is TRBJ2-5 and V is TRBV2; no firm D call. The CDR3 covers 13 residues. Germline V gives CDR1 SNHLY, CDR2 FYNNEI. Trimming shortened V by 8 bases and J by 3 bases, and 13 bases separated the two germline ends. CDR3 sequence reads: CASVGFSEETQYF. DNA for the CDR3: TGTGCCAGCGTGGGATTTTCGGAAGAGACCCAGTACTTC.

This clonotype has just a few counts. This chain joins TRBV12-3 or TRBV12-4 and TRBJ2-5; D is uncertain. The CDR3 totals 16 residues. V lost 2 bases, J lost 4 bases, and 17 bases lay in between. The CDR3 bases are TGTGCCAGCAGTTTACCCGGGTCCTGGGCGCGAGAGACCCAGTACTTC. Its translation: CASSLPGSWARETQYF.

The J gene is TRBJ2-1, the V gene TRBV12-3 or TRBV12-4; 11 bases are a match to TRBD2. The CDR3 extends over 15 amino acids. V was clipped by 5 bases and J by 7 bases; unmatched bases: 7. The CDR3 nucleotides are TGTGCCAGCAGTGCGACTAGCGGGGCTTTGAATGAGCAGTTCTTC. This sequence encodes CASSATSGALNEQFF.

This clonotype appeared a few times. V is TRBV7-9 and J is TRBJ2-5; D ambiguous. The CDR3 spans 15 residues. Germline assignment: CDR1 SEHNR and CDR2 FQNEAQ (reference sequence). V was pared by 1 base and J by 0 bases, with 9 bases between. This CDR3 reads CASSLEAIYQETQYF. As DNA, the CDR3 is TGTGCCAGCAGCTTAGAGGCGATCTACCAAGAGACCCAGTACTTC.

This clonotype was seen just once. This rearrangement joins TRBV18 to TRBJ2-2; tentatively, D is TRBD1 (5 bases). V was trimmed by 1 base and J by 2 bases, leaving 11 bases between them. Per the germline V gene, CDR1 is KGHSH and CDR2 is LQKENI. This CDR3 spans 16 amino acids. In DNA, the CDR3 is TGTGCCAGCTCACCACGTGTAGGACAAAACACCGGGGAGCTGTTTTTT. As protein: CASSPRVGQNTGELFF. The variable domain in full, with the rest retrieved from reference TRBV18 and TRBJ2-2, is NAGVMQNPRHLVRRRGQEARLRCSPMKGHSHVYWYRQLPEEGLKFMVYLQKENIIDESGMPKERFSAEFPKEGPSILRIQQVVRGDSAAYFCASSPRVGQNTGELFFGEGSRLTVL.

This clonotype was seen a few times. The CDR3 DNA reads TGCGCCAGCAGCCGTACAGCGTCCCGGGACAATGAGCAGTTCTTC. This sequence encodes CASSRTASRDNEQFF. This sequence joins TRBV5-1 and TRBJ2-5; the D is unclear. The J call could be wrong; TRBJ2-1 is a better fit for the DNA end. The germline V gene has CDR1 SGHRS and CDR2 YFSETQ. This CDR3 spans 15 amino acids.

This clonotype occurred a few times. The chain combines TRBV4-2 with TRBJ2-5, with D unclear. The V gene's germline CDR1 is LGHNA and CDR2 YNFKEQ. The CDR3 runs 13 residues. With 0 bases removed from V and 7 bases from J, the gap between germline ends came to 9 bases. CDR3 DNA: TGTGCCAGCAGCCAAGACAGGTTGAGGACCCAGTACTTC. It encodes CASSQDRLRTQYF.

V gene TRBV12-5 combines with J gene TRBJ1-5, with 11 bases lining up with TRBD1. CDR3 size: 14 residues. The V gene end was trimmed by 6 bases and the J gene end by 6 bases; junction bases not matched to a gene: 4. Germline V gene sequence: CDR1 LGHNT, CDR2 FRNRAP. The DNA for the CDR3 is TGTGCTAGTGGGGGACAGGGGGTACCTCAGCCCCAGCATTTT. Translation gives CASGGQGVPQPQHF.

This chain joins TRBV7-3 and TRBJ2-5, with 8 bases matching TRBD1. The better agreement between TRBJ2-1 and the DNA end casts doubt on the J call. This CDR3 has 15 amino acids. Germline V gene sequence: CDR1 SGHTA, CDR2 FQGTGA. CDR3 sequence: CASSFGTGPLDEQFF. The CDR3 coding sequence is TGTGCCAGCAGCTTCGGGACAGGTCCCCTTGATGAGCAGTTCTTC.

This clonotype was seen a few times. The genes are TRBV29-1 and TRBJ2-7; D may be TRBD1 or TRBD2 (5 bases each). The length of the CDR3 is 11 residues. Trimming stripped 4 bases from V and 6 bases from J, with 10 bases between. CDR1 and CDR2 from the germline V gene are SQVTM and ANQGSEA. CDR3 residues: CSVVAGSEQYF. CDR3 coding DNA: TGCAGCGTTGTAGCAGGGAGCGAGCAGTACTTC.

To note about this clonotype: One junction end disagrees with the germline gene, perhaps due to a read error. The J gene is TRBJ2-5, the V gene TRBV5-1, with D uncertain. Per the germline V gene, CDR1 is SGHRS and CDR2 is YFSETQ. The length of the CDR3 is 15 residues. The CDR3 DNA follows: TGTGCCAGCAGCTTGGCGGCAGGAAGGGAAGAGACCCAGTACTTC. Translating gives CASSLAAGREETQYF.

The sample holds a few counts of this clonotype. The rearrangement links TRBV7-2 to TRBJ2-6, with D hard to call. The germline V gene has CDR1 SGHTA and CDR2 FQGNSA. The CDR3 length is 16 residues. V shed 2 bases and J shed 0 bases, with 8 bases lying between them. CDR3 loop: CASSLTTVSGANVLTF. The CDR3 nucleotides are TGTGCCAGCAGCTTAACTACAGTCTCTGGGGCCAACGTCCTGACTTTC.

This clonotype was found a few times. J is TRBJ2-5 and V is TRBV28, with D possibly being TRBD2 (6 bases). The CDR3 covers 14 residues. V was cut by 5 bases and J by 4 bases, with 14 bases left in between. Germline loops: CDR1 MDHEN, CDR2 SYDVKM. CDR3 in DNA: TGTGCCAGCAGTGAGGGACTCCGGAGAGAGACCCAGTACTTC. Translating gives CASSEGLRRETQYF.

The chain joins TRBV6-2 or TRBV6-3 to TRBJ2-5; D could derive from TRBD1 or TRBD2 (5 bases each). The CDR3 is 15 residues long. CDR1 is MNHEY and CDR2 is SVGEGT in the germline V gene. Between the trimmed V and J ends, which lost 0 bases and 4 bases, there was a span of 12 bases. CDR3 region: CASSYSRPRGETQYF. The CDR3 DNA reads TGTGCCAGCAGTTACTCCCGACCGAGGGGAGAGACCCAGTACTTC.

The chain recombines TRBV29-1 with TRBJ2-7; D is unclear. Germline V gives CDR1 SQVTM, CDR2 ANQGSEA. CDR3 length equals 12 residues. V was trimmed by 4 bases and J by 5 bases, leaving 12 bases between them. CDR3 in amino acids: CSVGLTTDEQYF. The CDR3 DNA sequence: TGCAGCGTTGGTCTGACCACCGACGAGCAGTACTTC.

The rearrangement uses TRBV9 and TRBJ2-3; 14 bases map to TRBD2. The CDR3 is made up of 17 amino acids. Germline V gene sequence: CDR1 SGDLS, CDR2 YYNGEE. V dropped 3 bases and J dropped 4; count of bases not matched to a gene: 7. The CDR3 sequence is CASSARTSGGPPDTQYF. For the CDR3, the DNA is TGTGCCAGCAGCGCCCGGACTAGCGGGGGGCCTCCAGATACGCAGTATTTT.

The V call is TRBV29-1, the J call TRBJ1-2; possibly TRBD1 for D (6 bases). The CDR3 loop spans 11 amino acids. In germline, CDR1 is SQVTM, CDR2 ANQGSEA. Trimming cost V 7 bases and J 4 bases, with 10 bases left between them. The DNA of the CDR3 is TGCAGCGACAGGGATAGCTATGGCTACACCTTC. Translated: CSDRDSYGYTF.

The V and J genes are TRBV28 and TRBJ2-5, with 9 bases that match TRBD2. The J call may be wrong; the DNA end is better matched by TRBJ2-1. CDR1 is MDHEN, CDR2 SYDVKM, per germline. The CDR3 contains 17 residues. CDR3 loop: CASSLAGGPSNPNEQFF. CDR3 DNA sequence: TGTGCCAGCAGTTTAGCGGGAGGGCCTTCTAACCCCAATGAGCAGTTCTTC.

The gene calls are TRBV25-1 and TRBJ2-5; D is uncertain. This CDR3 region has 13 residues. The germline V gene has CDR1 MGHDK and CDR2 SYGVNS. Trimming cost V 6 bases and J 7 bases, with 15 bases left between them. CDR3 in DNA: TGTGCCAGCAGCCCCCCCGCTCTGGGGACCCAGTACTTC. This encodes CASSPPALGTQYF.

This clonotype appeared a few times. The gene calls are TRBV7-9 and TRBJ2-7, with D perhaps TRBD1 (5 bases). This CDR3 has 14 amino acids. Germline V gene data show CDR1 as SEHNR and CDR2 as FQNEAQ (reference sequence). V was clipped by 0 bases and J by 5 bases, with 11 bases between them. The CDR3 is CASSLALGQHEQYF. The CDR3 coding sequence is TGTGCCAGCAGCTTAGCGCTGGGGCAGCACGAGCAGTACTTC.

The chain carries TRBV5-1 and TRBJ2-5, with TRBD2 matching 7 bases. Germline lookup yields CDR1 SGHRS and CDR2 YFSETQ. After removal of 0 bases from V and 5 bases from J, the junction contained 4 bases not matched to a gene. The length of the CDR3 is 14 residues. The CDR3 bases are TGCGCCAGCAGCTTGGCTACTAGCGTCGAGACCCAGTACTTC. This translates into CASSLATSVETQYF.

This clonotype was counted only a few times. V is TRBV9 and J is TRBJ2-7, with 13 bases fitting TRBD2. The J segment lost 0 bases and the V segment lost 0 bases, leaving 6 bases of the junction unmatched. Per germline, CDR1 SGDLS and CDR2 YYNGEE. This CDR3 is 18 amino acids long. The CDR3 protein is CASSVGTSGSRDSYEQYF. CDR3 sequence (DNA): TGTGCCAGCAGCGTAGGGACTAGCGGGAGTCGGGACTCCTACGAGCAGTACTTC.

The chain is built from TRBV6-1 and TRBJ1-1, with 7 bases matching TRBD1. The CDR3 extends over 16 amino acids. CDR1 is MNHNS, CDR2 SASEGT, per germline. The junction had 10 bases not matched to a gene; V was cut back by 6 bases and J by 0 bases. CDR3 sequence (DNA): TGTGCCAGCAGGATGACAGGGCATTTCTTGAACACTGAAGCTTTCTTT. The encoded protein is CASRMTGHFLNTEAFF.

The V and J genes are TRBV29-1 and TRBJ2-7, with 7 bases lining up with TRBD2. Germline V gives CDR1 SQVTM, CDR2 ANQGSEA. There are 12 residues in the CDR3. The trim removed 4 bases at V and 3 bases at J, leaving 3 bases unmatched. Written as DNA, the CDR3 is TGCAGCGTTGCCGGACTAGACTACGAGCAGTACTTC. Protein: CSVAGLDYEQYF.

V gene TRBV7-6 combines with J gene TRBJ1-4, with a possible D match to TRBD1 (5 bases). The CDR3 is 18 amino acids. Looked up from germline, CDR1 is SGHVS and CDR2 is FNYEAQ. V lost 0 bases to trimming and J lost 2 bases, with 16 bases between them. CDR3 in amino acids: CASSLAPPGRATNEKLFF. CDR3 in DNA: TGTGCCAGCAGCTTAGCCCCTCCAGGGCGGGCCACTAATGAAAAACTGTTTTTT.

For the CDR3, the DNA is TGCAGTGTCCCGGGCCAAGTGAGCTACAATGAGCAGTTCTTC. This translates into CSVPGQVSYNEQFF. The genes are TRBV20-1 and TRBJ2-1; D not resolved. The CDR3 length is 14 residues. The V gene's germline CDR1 is DFQATT and CDR2 SNEGSKA (reference sequence). The germline V and J ends were trimmed by 7 bases and 3 bases, with 16 bases remaining between them.

This clonotype was counted at least ten times. The rearrangement links TRBV6-1 to TRBJ2-7; D is unresolved. Germline assignment: CDR1 MNHNS and CDR2 SASEGT. V lost 6 bases to trimming and J lost 2 bases, with 5 bases between them. The CDR3 has 11 residues. The CDR3 DNA follows: TGTGCCAGCAGCGTGACCTACGAGCAGTACTTC. Its protein is CASSVTYEQYF.

This sequence joins TRBV11-3 and TRBJ2-4, with TRBD1 as a possible D gene (6 bases). The ends were cut back, 0 bases at V and 3 bases at J, with 15 bases in the middle. The CDR3 extends over 17 amino acids. Germline loops: CDR1 SGHNT, CDR2 YENEEA. CDR3 loop: CASSLEDRNKDKNIQYF. The CDR3, as DNA: TGTGCCAGCAGCTTAGAGGACAGAAATAAAGACAAAAACATTCAGTACTTC.

The chain has TRBV20-1 and TRBJ2-1; D is undetermined. The CDR3 is 16 residues long. The V end was cut by 0 bases, the J end by 5 bases, with 17 bases between. Germline CDR1 and CDR2: DFQATT and SNEGSKA (reference sequence). In nucleotides, the CDR3 is TGCAGTGCTAGAGATGACGGGCCCCGGTCGAACAATGAGCAGTTCTTC. This sequence encodes CSARDDGPRSNNEQFF.

This clonotype occurred a few times. V gene TRBV10-3 combines with J gene TRBJ1-1, with unresolved D. This CDR3 comprises 14 residues. Germline V gene sequence: CDR1 ENHRY, CDR2 SYGVKD. The V gene lost 3 bases and the J gene lost 1 base, with 9 bases spanning the gap. The CDR3 here is CAISDSDGNTEAFF. In nucleotides, the CDR3 is TGTGCCATCAGTGACTCTGACGGGAACACTGAAGCTTTCTTT.

This chain links TRBV5-6 with TRBJ2-5; D may be TRBD1 (5 bases). The J call is in doubt because the DNA end fits TRBJ2-7 better. Germline assignment: CDR1 SGHDT and CDR2 YYEEEE. This CDR3 region has 15 residues. In nucleotides, the CDR3 is TGTGCCAGCAGCTTGGAACAGGCCTCTGCCTACGAGCAGTACTTC. Protein sequence: CASSLEQASAYEQYF.